These 25 T cell receptor beta chains were all obtained from the same sample, sequenced in a study of regulatory T cells in long-lasting Graves disease. Time point indicated: newly diagnosed GD, antithyroid drugs for less than 3 months. Preparation of the TCR library used RNA extracted from PBMCs. Through Arm-PCR of CDR3 regions and iRepertoire HTBI primers, TCR beta libraries were built. TCRdb called the multiplex PCR reads again in MiXCR, with one record for every CDR3 protein. The data hold some 560,000 distinct CDR3 sequences, with about 15% observed a single time. This sample also belongs to another study, concerning T cells in Graves' hyperthyroidism and ophthalmopathy.

This sample comprised peripheral blood mononuclear cells (PBMCs), obtained at new diagnosis, from a patient treated with antithyroid drugs. The origin of the receptors is a middle-aged woman with Graves disease.

The gene calls are TRBV4-2 and TRBJ1-5; 7 bases are a match to TRBD1. This CDR3 is built from 14 residues. With 3 bases clipped from V and 7 bases from J, the junction kept 6 bases outside the gene matches. The germline gives CDR1 LGHNA, CDR2 YNFKEQ. This CDR3 reads CASSHGRGDQPQHF. The CDR3 bases are TGTGCCAGCAGCCATGGCAGGGGGGACCAGCCCCAGCATTTT.

This chain joins TRBV7-9 and TRBJ1-5, with a weak D call TRBD1 (5 bases). V lost 3 bases to trimming and J lost 10 bases, with 19 bases between them. Germline assignment: CDR1 SEHNR and CDR2 FQNEAQ (reference sequence). The CDR3 contains 15 residues. The CDR3 protein is CASSLSRAGIEPQHF. For the CDR3, the DNA is TGTGCCAGCAGCTTGAGCAGGGCGGGCATAGAACCCCAGCATTTT.

This clonotype has just a few counts. The chain joins TRBV7-9 to TRBJ2-6, with 9 bases lining up with TRBD1. This CDR3 has 18 residues. V lost 3 bases to trimming and J lost 0 bases; unmatched junction nucleotides: 6. Germline V lookup: CDR1 SEHNR, CDR2 FQNEAQ (reference sequence). CDR3 sequence: CASSFGQGIPSGANVLTF. The CDR3, as DNA: TGTGCCAGCAGCTTCGGACAGGGGATCCCCTCTGGGGCCAACGTCCTGACTTTC.

A few counts support this clonotype. The chain has TRBV12-3 or TRBV12-4 and TRBJ1-4, with no clear D. Trimming removed 3 bases from V and 1 base from J, with 6 bases in between. There are 14 residues in the CDR3. CDR3 loop: CASSFPGTNEKLFF. The CDR3 nucleotides read TGTGCCAGCAGTTTTCCGGGAACTAATGAAAAACTGTTTTTT.

The chain has TRBV14 and TRBJ2-1, with D perhaps matching TRBD1 (5 bases). This CDR3 contains 16 residues. Per germline, CDR1 SGHDN and CDR2 FVKESK. Trimming pared 7 bases from V and 10 bases from J, leaving 26 bases between. The CDR3 sequence: CASTSFITGTLDEQFF. As DNA, the CDR3 is TGTGCCAGCACCTCATTTATAACAGGAACTTTAGACGAGCAGTTCTTC.

This clonotype was seen ten or more times. This sequence joins TRBV28 and TRBJ2-1, with D maybe TRBD1 (5 bases). This CDR3 comprises 15 residues. The V gene lost 6 bases and the J gene lost 2 bases, with 14 bases spanning the gap. CDR1 and CDR2 from the germline V gene are MDHEN and SYDVKM. The CDR3 bases are TGTGCCAGCAGGCAGGACACCTCTACCTACAATGAGCAGTTCTTC. Its protein is CASRQDTSTYNEQFF.

The genes are TRBV30 and TRBJ2-3; perhaps TRBD2 as D (5 bases). Germline V gene lookup returns CDR1 GTSNPN and CDR2 SVGIG (reference sequence). V was cut by 0 bases and J by 2 bases, with 9 bases left in between. The CDR3 totals 14 residues. The CDR3 region is CAWSVVDFTDTQYF. CDR3 in DNA: TGTGCCTGGAGTGTAGTGGACTTCACAGATACGCAGTATTTT.

This clonotype was observed at least ten times. The genes are TRBV20-1 and TRBJ1-6, with 7 bases identical to TRBD1. The CDR3 length is 13 residues. V was clipped by 5 bases and J by 6 bases; unmatched bases: 4. Germline V gives CDR1 DFQATT, CDR2 SNEGSKA (reference sequence). The CDR3 DNA reads as TGCAGTGCTTCAGGGGGAGGTAATTCACCCCTCCACTTT. Amino acids: CSASGGGNSPLHF.

The chain recombines TRBV6-2 or TRBV6-3 with TRBJ2-7; a weak D match, TRBD1 (6 bases). V was shortened by 8 bases and J by 10 bases, with 21 bases between the two germline ends. Germline CDR1 reads MNHEY; CDR2 reads SVGEGT. This CDR3 spans 13 amino acids. The CDR3 loop is CASSPQDSSEQYF. As DNA, the CDR3 is TGTGCCAGCTCGCCCCAGGACAGCTCCGAACAGTACTTC.

This rearrangement joins TRBV5-4 to TRBJ1-1; D is uncertain. CDR1 is SGHNT, CDR2 YYREEE, per germline (reference sequence). The CDR3 totals 13 residues. The V gene lost 5 bases and the J gene lost 3 bases, with 11 bases spanning the gap. This chain's CDR3 is CASSRQPHTEAFF. In DNA form, the CDR3 reads TGTGCCAGCAGTCGTCAGCCACACACTGAAGCTTTCTTT.

Comments on this clonotype: This CDR3 is missing its conserved last phenylalanine or tryptophan, likely due to a read error. The chain has TRBV2 and TRBJ1-2, with 11 nucleotides matching TRBD1. J lost 4 bases, V lost 6 bases, and 7 bases had no gene match. The CDR3 totals 15 residues. In germline, CDR1 is SNHLY, CDR2 FYNNEI. DNA for the CDR3: TGTGCCAGCAGCGCGGGACAGGGGGACCTCTATGGCTACACCCTC. It yields the protein CASSAGQGDLYGYTL.

This sequence joins TRBV7-2 and TRBJ2-3; D might be TRBD2 (6 bases). CDR3 length: 13 amino acids. V was trimmed by 5 bases and J by 3 bases, leaving 9 bases between them. Looked up from germline, CDR1 is SGHTA and CDR2 is FQGNSA. The CDR3 spells CASSPSVTDTQYF. The CDR3 nucleotides are TGTGCCAGCAGCCCTAGCGTTACAGATACGCAGTATTTT. The entire variable domain, with the rest obtained from reference TRBV7-2 and TRBJ2-3, is as follows: GAGVSQSPSNKVTEKGKDVELRCDPISGHTALYWYRQSLGQGLEFLIYFQGNSAPDKSGLPSDRFSAERTGGSVSTLTIQRTQQEDSAVYLCASSPSVTDTQYFGPGTRLTVL.

This clonotype has a count of ten or more. The chain carries TRBV2 and TRBJ2-7; 8 nucleotides align to TRBD2. CDR3 length: 14 residues. V lost 6 bases and J lost 3; bases outside the gene matches: 7. CDR1 is SNHLY, CDR2 FYNNEI, per germline. CDR3 in DNA: TGTGCCAGCAGGAGCCTTGCGGGGGGCTACGAGCAGTACTTC. This sequence encodes CASRSLAGGYEQYF. The full variable domain, in which reference TRBV2 and TRBJ2-7 provide the parts outside the CDR3, is EPEVTQTPSHQVTQMGQEVILRCVPISNHLYFYWYRQILGQKVEFLVSFYNNEISEKSEIFDDQFSVERPDGSNFTLKIRSTKLEDSAMYFCASRSLAGGYEQYFGPGTRLTVT.

This clonotype was found many times. This rearrangement joins TRBV18 to TRBJ2-7; 9 bases align to TRBD1. V dropped 2 bases and J dropped 5; count of bases not matched to a gene: 1. The CDR3 runs to 13 residues. Germline values: CDR1 KGHSH, CDR2 LQKENI. CDR3 in amino acids: CASSPRQGDEQYF. For the CDR3, the DNA is TGTGCCAGCTCACCAAGACAGGGGGACGAGCAGTACTTC.

The chain joins TRBV6-2 or TRBV6-3 to TRBJ1-3; 9 bases agree with TRBD1. CDR1 is MNHEY and CDR2 is SVGEGT in the germline V gene. V was pared by 4 bases and J by 4 bases, with 11 bases of the junction left unmatched. The CDR3 runs to 17 residues. The CDR3 spells CASSSELGQGTGNTIYF. CDR3 DNA: TGTGCCAGCAGTTCCGAACTGGGACAGGGAACGGGAAACACCATATATTTT.

A word on this clonotype: No conserved phenylalanine or tryptophan is present at the end of the CDR3, so a read error is the likely explanation. The gene calls are TRBV3-1 and TRBJ1-1, with D maybe TRBD1 (5 bases). This CDR3 comprises 15 residues. The germline V gene has CDR1 LGHDT and CDR2 YNNKEL (reference sequence). Trimming shortened V by 3 bases and J by 2 bases, and 13 bases separated the two germline ends. The CDR3 DNA is TGTGCCAGCAGCCACCTGGGGGGAATTAACACTGAAGCTTTCCTT. Translated, it gives CASSHLGGINTEAFL.

This clonotype was observed many times. CDR3 bases: TGTGCCAGCGCCGATACAGGGGGCACTGAAGCTTTCTTT. Amino acid sequence: CASADTGGTEAFF. The V gene is TRBV7-9, the J gene TRBJ1-1; 8 bases are a match to TRBD1. V was clipped by 8 bases and J by 4 bases; unmatched bases: 6. CDR1 is SEHNR, CDR2 FQNEAQ, per germline (reference sequence). This CDR3 is built from 13 residues.

In its sample, this clonotype was seen a few times. The V and J genes are TRBV19 and TRBJ2-7; 7 bases match TRBD1. The CDR3 runs to 16 residues. V shed 1 base and J 3 bases; nucleotides not matched to a gene: 9. From germline, CDR1 is LNHDA and CDR2 SQIVND (reference sequence). The CDR3 sequence is CASSIGGSAGGYEQYF. The CDR3, as DNA: TGTGCCAGTAGTATAGGAGGGTCGGCAGGGGGCTACGAGCAGTACTTC.

Of note for this clonotype: The junction shows a germline mismatch at one end, possibly a read error. The V gene is TRBV6-1, the J gene TRBJ1-5, with D possibly being TRBD1 (6 bases). Germline V gene sequence: CDR1 MNHNS, CDR2 SASEGT. This CDR3 has 15 amino acids. The CDR3 region is CASRTRGGNNQPRHF. For the CDR3, the DNA is TGTGCCAGCAGGACCAGGGGAGGAAATAATCAGCCCCGGCATTTT.

This clonotype has a count of ten or more. V usage is TRBV6-2 or TRBV6-3 and J usage is TRBJ2-5; D possibly matches TRBD1 or TRBD2 (6 bases each). CDR1 and CDR2 (germline): MNHEY, SVGEGT. Trimming pared 0 bases from V and 1 base from J, leaving 9 bases between. The CDR3 has 15 residues. The CDR3 DNA reads TGTGCCAGCAGTTACTCGTGGGGGGCCCAAGAGACCCAGTACTTC. As protein: CASSYSWGAQETQYF.

This clonotype was found many times. The chain recombines TRBV27 with TRBJ2-7; D is ambiguous. Trimming cost V 3 bases and J 3 bases, with 12 bases left between them. Germline V lookup: CDR1 MNHEY, CDR2 SMNVEV (reference sequence). The CDR3 length is 14 residues. The CDR3 DNA reads as TGTGCCAGCAGTTTCCGCGGATCAAACTACGAGCAGTACTTC. Amino acids: CASSFRGSNYEQYF.

In this sample, this clonotype turned up many times. The rearrangement joins TRBV7-6 to TRBJ1-2; D gene uncertain. Trimming cost V 2 bases and J 8 bases, with 12 bases left between them. CDR3 length: 13 amino acids. Germline CDR1 SGHVS, CDR2 FNYEAQ. The CDR3 here is CASSLRDGRGYTF. Written as DNA, the CDR3 is TGTGCCAGCAGCTTACGCGACGGACGAGGCTACACCTTC.

The chain employs TRBV6-1 and TRBJ2-4; perhaps TRBD1 as D (6 bases). The CDR3 loop spans 13 amino acids. V lost 6 bases, J lost 5 bases, and 11 bases lay in between. Germline CDR1 reads MNHNS; CDR2 reads SASEGT. CDR3 residues: CASRKDSENIQYF. For the CDR3, the DNA is TGTGCCAGCAGAAAGGACAGTGAAAACATTCAGTACTTC.

This clonotype has more than one count but fewer than ten. The chain has TRBV20-1 and TRBJ1-1; 9 nucleotides agree with TRBD1. Losses at the gene ends were 0 bases for V and 10 bases for J; bases not matched to a gene: 6. The germline V gene encodes CDR1 DFQATT and CDR2 SNEGSKA (reference sequence). This CDR3 region has 13 residues. This CDR3 reads CSARDTTGGRAFF. The CDR3 nucleotides are TGCAGTGCTAGAGACACAACAGGGGGCCGAGCTTTCTTT.

This chain joins TRBV28 and TRBJ2-1, with D unclear. The CDR3 is 14 residues long. V lost 5 bases to trimming and J lost 1 base, with 9 bases between them. CDR1 MDHEN and CDR2 SYDVKM come from the germline V gene. CDR3 amino acids: CASSPNGSYNEQFF. The CDR3 region has the DNA TGTGCCAGCAGTCCCAATGGGTCCTACAATGAGCAGTTCTTC. The full variable domain, with the rest looked up from reference TRBV28 and TRBJ2-1, is DVKVTQSSRYLVKRTGEKVFLECVQDMDHENMFWYRQDPGLGLRLIYFSYDVKMKEKGDIPEGYSVSREKKERFSLILESASTNQTSMYLCASSPNGSYNEQFFGPGTRLTVL.